The clone carrying this TCR beta chain was seen once. Its antigen remains unidentified. CDR3 length: 13 residues. The V and J ends lost 7 bases and 2 bases, in that order; junction bases with no gene match: 5. Germline values: CDR1 WNHNN, CDR2 SYGVQD (reference sequence). The data were obtained in a study of vaccination effects on CD4 cells after COVID-19. Clones were read by immunoSEQ multiplex PCR, and TCRdb kept only the in-frame ones, dropping some. The table lists about 70,000 clones, approximately 71% of them singletons, with 2% to 2.5% in the top ten. Culture proceeded for more than 8 days, and CD4+ T cells were then isolated. Vaccinated recipients, who were negative for nucleocapsid antibodies, had no history of SARS-CoV-2 infection.

This rearrangement joins TRBV10-1 to TRBJ2-7; 7 nucleotides agree with TRBD1. This TCR derives from a human donor who received a COVID-19 vaccine. Sample: CD4+ T cells from PBMCs cultured without peptide, taken before COVID-19 vaccination. CDR3 amino acids: CASIRGQTYEQYV. In nucleotides, the CDR3 is TGCGCCAGCATCAGGGGACAGACCTACGAGCAGTACGTC.